This TCR beta chain derives from a study of T cells in Graves' hyperthyroidism and ophthalmopathy. Among ophthalmopathy patients, the Clinical Activity Score reached at least 3, the NOSPECS grade reached at least 4, and duration remained under 3 months. Each diagnosis drew on symptoms, thyroxine, TRAb, thyroid ultrasound and orbital computed tomography findings. The PBMCs were sourced from fresh peripheral blood (about 10 ml). The study's findings and limits: Most thyroid-expanded clonotypes above 0.001 were also found in blood.

Amplification targeted TCR beta CDR3 regions from RNA transcripts. The primer set for the first-round RT-PCR of the TCR CDR3 was HTBI. TCRdb redid the calling of the multiplex PCR reads with MiXCR, one entry per CDR3 protein. The table shows about 610,000 distinct CDR3 sequences, with around 15% occurring only once. The table lists this clonotype with a few counts. The target antigen is unknown. CDR3 length equals 15 residues. J lost 1 base, V lost 6 bases, and 7 bases had no gene match. The sample taken for sequencing was blood. The chain combines TRBV12-3 or TRBV12-4 with TRBJ2-3, with 7 bases identical to TRBD1. This clonotype was obtained from a woman between 35 and 50 years old with Graves' ophthalmopathy. The CDR3 nucleotides are TGTGCCAGCAGCTTCCAGGGGGTTGGCACAGATACGCAGTATTTT. Translating gives CASSFQGVGTDTQYF.